This T cell receptor beta chain was recorded in a study of T cell responses to AZD1222 COVID-19 vaccine. As concerns this clone: Its specificity is not known.

The CDR3 is made up of 16 amino acids. V was shortened by 7 bases and J by 9 bases, with 23 bases between the two germline ends. Sequencing used immunoSEQ multiplex PCR; TCRdb keeps in-frame clones, though not all of them. This table has some 150,000 clones, about 90% appearing once. Overall study results and limits: Vaccine-associated CD4 TCRs spanned spike, dominant at 160-218 and 743-854. Donors skewed white British and female; clonal diversity was possibly underestimated.

Material: peripheral blood, obtained on day 0 of AZD1222 vaccination. The receptor was derived from an adult in good health. The V gene is TRBV5-3, the J gene TRBJ1-6; possible D gene TRBD1, 5 bases. TRBV5-3 is identified as an open reading frame with a role that is uncertain. DNA for the CDR3: TGTGCCAGAGGGAGGCCTTTTATCGTCCAGGGTTCACCCCTCCACTTT. This translates into CARGRPFIVQGSPLHF.